The 3 T cell receptor beta chains presented below share a single source sample, sequenced in a study of Graves' ophthalmopathy and Graves' hyperthyroidism. Investigators amplified TCR beta CDR3 regions from RNA transcripts. HTBI primers were used in a first-round RT-PCR, which preceded a second-round multiplex PCR. In TCRdb, the multiplex PCR reads were re-called with MiXCR into one record per CDR3 protein. Of about 740,000 distinct CDR3 sequences in the sample, approximately 40% were seen once. The source material was peripheral blood. These receptors all stem from an adult man with Graves' ophthalmopathy.

This clonotype was recorded many times. The chain employs TRBV12-3 or TRBV12-4 and TRBJ2-5; tentatively, D is TRBD2 (6 bases). This CDR3 spans 14 amino acids. V was pared by 5 bases and J by 5 bases, with 15 bases between. CDR3 DNA: TGTGCCAGCAGTCCCACTGGGGGAGGTGAGACCCAGTACTTC. It specifies CASSPTGGGETQYF.

The V and J genes are TRBV10-3 and TRBJ2-7; 8 bases are shared with TRBD2. The CDR3 sequence is 13 residues long. Germline V CDR1 and CDR2: ENHRY, SYGVKD. J was trimmed by 4 bases and V by 6 bases; bases with no gene match: 5. The CDR3 region has the DNA TGTGCCATCAGCGTTGAGCGGGGGTACGAGCAGTACTTC. It specifies CAISVERGYEQYF.

This clonotype was seen only once. The V call is TRBV6-2 or TRBV6-3, the J call TRBJ1-2; D ambiguous. Trimming pared 0 bases from V and 7 bases from J, leaving 15 bases between. This CDR3 comprises 15 residues. CDR1 is MNHEY, CDR2 SVGEGT, per germline. The chain's CDR3 is CASSYSIPVPGGYTF. CDR3 DNA sequence: TGTGCCAGCAGTTACTCGATCCCCGTACCAGGTGGCTACACCTTC.